This TCR beta chain was found in a study of T cell changes during pregnancy in multiple sclerosis (dated by TCRdb to the late 2010s). For the wider study: The study examined how the T cell repertoire changed over the course of pregnancy in women with multiple sclerosis.

To note about this clone: This clone's antigen is unknown. No much larger clone is present one base from it, and per-base qualities are unavailable.

Preparation of the library involved the immunoSEQ multiplex PCR assay. Drawn from immuneACCESS, this table holds only the in-frame rearrangements with V and J called that TCRdb kept. Clones are partly lost; checked studies trace under half to an unresolved V gene and leave the rest unexplained. The table for this sample lists roughly 42,000 clones; 85% to 95% of them were counted only once. Around 6.7% of the sample is in the top ten clones. The germline V gene encodes CDR1 PRHDT and CDR2 FYEKMQ (reference sequence). From the cysteine through the phenylalanine, the CDR3 covers 16 amino acids. The read is trimmed to its CDR3 DNA, 48 bases read in frame from base 1. Germline trimming: 4 bases from V, 4 bases from J; junction bases outside gene matches: 7.

The sequence was obtained from a female donor with multiple sclerosis, enrolled in a pregnancy study. This material consisted of CD8+ T cells from peripheral blood mononuclear cells, taken in the third trimester of pregnancy. The V and J genes are TRBV13 and TRBJ2-3; TRBD2 lines up with 11 middle nucleotides. Read as DNA, the sequence is TGTGCCAGCAGCTATAGCGGGGGGGCCGATGCAGATACGCAGTATTTT. Its translation reads: CASSYSGGADADTQYF.